This entry lists 23 T cell receptor beta chains sequenced from one sample in a study of spatial heterogeneity in lung cancer. TCRdb re-called the 5' RACE reads with MiXCR, one entry per CDR3 protein. The data contain roughly 48,000 distinct CDR3 sequences, about 12% of them seen just once; the ten biggest clones take up 40% to 50%. Time point in this sample: sample taken at primary tumor resection. In each case, whole RNA from tumor, nontumor lung or frozen PBMC was sequenced unsorted. The specimen comprised PBMCs, sampled at surgery. All receptors come from a female donor with early-stage non-small cell lung cancer.

In its sample, this clonotype was seen a few times. This rearrangement joins TRBV20-1 to TRBJ1-2; 9 bases fit TRBD1. CDR3 length: 17 amino acids. Germline V gives CDR1 DFQATT, CDR2 SNEGSKA (reference sequence). After removal of 3 bases from V and 4 bases from J, the junction contained 15 bases not matched to a gene. As DNA, the CDR3 is TGCAGTGCTAGTATACCGGGACAGGGTGCAATAGGCTATGGCTACACCTTC. This translates into CSASIPGQGAIGYGYTF.

In this sample, this clonotype turned up many times. The chain is built from TRBV9 and TRBJ1-2; possibly TRBD1 for D (5 bases). Germline lookup yields CDR1 SGDLS and CDR2 YYNGEE. V was cut by 0 bases and J by 4 bases, with 19 bases left in between. The CDR3 sequence is 17 residues long. The CDR3 is CASSVALSGRDSYGYTF. The CDR3 nucleotides are TGTGCCAGCAGCGTAGCCCTTTCGGGTAGGGACTCCTATGGCTACACCTTC.

This clonotype was seen more than once but under ten times. The genes are TRBV9 and TRBJ1-1; D perhaps matches TRBD1 (6 bases). The CDR3 totals 15 residues. From germline, CDR1 is SGDLS and CDR2 YYNGEE. Trimming removed 4 bases from V and 4 bases from J, with 17 bases in between. The CDR3 DNA sequence: TGTGCCAGCAGCCCCGTCCTGGGGGCGATCACTGAAGCTTTCTTT. It codes for CASSPVLGAITEAFF.

The chain couples TRBV29-1 to TRBJ1-5; maybe TRBD1 (5 bases). The CDR3 totals 12 residues. Trimming took 6 bases from V and 3 from J, leaving 9 bases between them. Germline V gene data show CDR1 as SQVTM and CDR2 as ANQGSEA. This chain's CDR3 is CSVGDFNQPQHF. DNA for the CDR3: TGCAGCGTAGGGGATTTCAATCAGCCCCAGCATTTT.

The chain has TRBV28 and TRBJ2-7; tentatively, D is TRBD1 or TRBD2 (5 bases each). This CDR3 region has 16 residues. From germline, CDR1 is MDHEN and CDR2 SYDVKM. V gave up 0 bases and J gave up 3 bases, with 15 bases separating them. CDR3 in DNA: TGTGCCAGCAGTTTATGGCGTACCGGGACGGGCTACGAGCAGTACTTC. Amino acid sequence: CASSLWRTGTGYEQYF.

In this sample, this clonotype turned up a few times. The chain employs TRBV12-3 or TRBV12-4 and TRBJ1-1; D not resolved. CDR3 length: 14 amino acids. V was shortened by 2 bases and J by 0 bases, with 7 bases between the two germline ends. The CDR3 DNA follows: TGTGCCAGCAGTTTACGACCGATGAACACTGAAGCTTTCTTT. This sequence encodes CASSLRPMNTEAFF.

For this clonotype: One end of the junction fails to match germline, which may point to a read error. The chain joins TRBV7-9 to TRBJ1-4, with D uncertain. The CDR3 is 14 amino acids. CDR1 and CDR2 from the germline V gene are SEHNR and FQNEAQ (reference sequence). The CDR3 nucleotides read TGTGCCAGCAGCATGGACGGGGTTAATGAAATACTGTTTTTT. This encodes CASSMDGVNEILFF.

There are a few counts of this clonotype. V and J are TRBV29-1 and TRBJ2-3, with 7 bases matching TRBD1. The CDR3 sequence is 12 residues long. CDR1 and CDR2 from the germline V gene are SQVTM and ANQGSEA. Germline trimming cut 7 bases from V and 4 bases from J; bases unmatched to any gene: 5. The CDR3 reads CSADDRADTQYF. CDR3 nucleotide sequence: TGCAGCGCGGATGACAGGGCAGATACGCAGTATTTT.

The sample holds a few counts of this clonotype. The V call is TRBV7-9, the J call TRBJ1-2; tentatively, D is TRBD1 (6 bases). There are 13 residues in the CDR3. The germline CDR1 and CDR2 sequences are SEHNR and FQNEAQ (reference sequence). Deletions cut 5 bases from V and 8 bases from J, with 15 bases between. CDR3 DNA: TGTGCCAGCAGCCGCGACAGGATAGTAGGCTACACCTTC. Translated, it gives CASSRDRIVGYTF.

This clonotype was found a few times. CDR3 sequence: CASSGGHSGANVLTF. The CDR3 DNA reads as TGTGCCAGCAGTGGGGGACACTCTGGGGCCAACGTCCTGACTTTC. The gene calls are TRBV6-1 and TRBJ2-6, with a weak D call TRBD1 (6 bases). The CDR3 runs to 15 residues. Germline CDR1 MNHNS, CDR2 SASEGT. V lost 4 bases and J 0 bases, leaving 7 bases between the germline ends.

This clonotype was found a few times. V usage is TRBV12-5 and J usage is TRBJ1-1; TRBD1 aligns across 7 bases. The CDR3 is 15 amino acids. CDR1 is LGHNT and CDR2 is FRNRAP in the germline V gene. J lost 7 bases, V lost 1 base, and 9 bases had no gene match. The CDR3 protein is CASGLGSPGGNEAFF. CDR3 nucleotides: TGTGCTAGTGGTTTGGGCTCCCCAGGGGGAAATGAAGCTTTCTTT.

This clonotype came up many times. The chain carries TRBV20-1 and TRBJ1-5, with D maybe TRBD1 (5 bases). This CDR3 has 14 amino acids. Deletions cut 3 bases from V and 4 bases from J, with 13 bases between. Germline values: CDR1 DFQATT, CDR2 SNEGSKA (reference sequence). In DNA form, the CDR3 reads TGCAGTGCTAGGTGGGGCAAAGTAAATCAGCCCCAGCATTTT. It yields the protein CSARWGKVNQPQHF.

This clonotype was recorded at least ten times. The rearrangement uses TRBV28 and TRBJ1-2, with D hard to call. V lost 4 bases and J 6 bases, leaving 12 bases between the germline ends. This CDR3 spans 13 amino acids. Germline CDR1 and CDR2: MDHEN and SYDVKM. CDR3 nucleotides: TGTGCCAGCAGTTCGGCGGGAAGAGATGGCTACACCTTC. This sequence encodes CASSSAGRDGYTF.

This clonotype occurred many times. The chain uses TRBV11-2 and TRBJ2-7, with 9 bases lining up with TRBD1. The germline CDR1 and CDR2 sequences are SGHAT and FQNNGV. CDR3 length equals 21 residues. V was pared by 2 bases and J by 0 bases, with 20 bases of the junction left unmatched. CDR3 residues: CASSLFRPMGTGRSISYEQYF. The CDR3 region has the DNA TGTGCCAGCAGCTTATTCCGGCCCATGGGGACAGGGCGTTCAATCTCCTACGAGCAGTACTTC.

The chain uses TRBV28 and TRBJ1-5; TRBD1 might be the D (5 bases). Trimming stripped 5 bases from V and 3 bases from J, with 20 bases between. Germline assignment: CDR1 MDHEN and CDR2 SYDVKM. CDR3 length: 17 residues. The CDR3 nucleotides read TGTGCCAGCAGTCCCTACCGGGGAGGGGCGGTCAATCAGCCCCAGCATTTT. Residues: CASSPYRGGAVNQPQHF.

This clonotype was recorded at least ten times. The chain links TRBV7-2 to TRBJ2-5; tentative D call: TRBD1 (5 bases). The ends were cut back, 5 bases at V and 1 base at J, with 11 bases in the middle. Germline CDR1 reads SGHTA; CDR2 reads FQGNSA. CDR3 length: 14 amino acids. CDR3 residues: CASSEGAPQETQYF. The CDR3, as DNA: TGTGCCAGCAGCGAAGGGGCTCCCCAAGAGACCCAGTACTTC.

A few counts support this clonotype. The V and J genes are TRBV30 and TRBJ1-6; D is unresolved. The CDR3 extends over 12 amino acids. V lost 4 bases, J lost 12 bases, and 13 bases lay in between. CDR1 is GTSNPN and CDR2 is SVGIG in the germline V gene (reference sequence). CDR3 nucleotide sequence: TGTGCCTGGAATAGGCCTATGGAACCCCTCCACTTT. Its protein is CAWNRPMEPLHF.

This clonotype came up a few times. This sequence joins TRBV6-2 or TRBV6-3 and TRBJ1-1; 9 nucleotides align to TRBD1. This CDR3 has 12 amino acids. Germline values: CDR1 MNHEY, CDR2 SVGEGT. V shed 6 bases and J 6 bases; nucleotides not matched to a gene: 2. The CDR3 bases are TGTGCCAGCAGCCACAGGGGGCCTGAAGCTTTCTTT. Its protein product is CASSHRGPEAFF.

V and J are TRBV6-2 or TRBV6-3 and TRBJ1-5, with a possible D match to TRBD1 (6 bases). Trimming took 0 bases from V and 6 from J, leaving 9 bases between them. The CDR3 is made up of 14 amino acids. Germline V gene lookup returns CDR1 MNHEY and CDR2 SVGEGT. CDR3: CASSYSGGAQPQHF. The CDR3 DNA is TGTGCCAGCAGTTACTCTGGGGGGGCTCAGCCCCAGCATTTT.

The chain couples TRBV19 to TRBJ1-5; 8 positions agree with TRBD1. Germline assignment: CDR1 LNHDA and CDR2 SQIVND (reference sequence). This CDR3 is built from 13 residues. Trimming took 4 bases from V and 6 from J; bases not matched to a gene: 2. The chain's CDR3 is CASSTGQGQPQHF. DNA of the CDR3: TGTGCCAGTAGTACCGGACAGGGTCAGCCCCAGCATTTT.

J is TRBJ1-3 and V is TRBV12-3 or TRBV12-4; perhaps TRBD1 as D (5 bases). The V and J ends lost 5 bases and 2 bases respectively, with 10 bases between them. The CDR3 sequence is 14 residues long. CDR3 nucleotide sequence: TGTGCCAGCAGTCAAGGGGTAGCTGGAAACACCATATATTTT. Its protein is CASSQGVAGNTIYF.

The chain carries TRBV12-3 or TRBV12-4 and TRBJ2-2; either TRBD1 or TRBD2 may supply D (6 bases each). CDR3 length: 15 amino acids. With 4 bases removed from V and 0 bases from J, the gap between germline ends came to 9 bases. The CDR3 spells CASSWRGANTGELFF. The CDR3 coding sequence is TGTGCCAGCAGTTGGAGGGGGGCGAACACCGGGGAGCTGTTTTTT.

This clonotype was observed once. Possible read error: a much larger clone is one base away. The V gene is TRBV11-2, the J gene TRBJ1-2; weak D call: TRBD1 (5 bases). The CDR3 consists of 17 residues. CDR1 and CDR2 (germline): SGHAT, FQNNGV. The CDR3 loop reads CASTPVWGPRPGHGDTF. The CDR3, as DNA: TGTGCCAGCACCCCTGTTTGGGGTCCCAGGCCAGGGCATGGCGACACCTTC.